The 21 T cell receptor beta chains in this list originate from one sample, sequenced in a study of molecular identifiers for immune sequencing clone quantification. TCRdb passed the PCR reads through MiXCR, listing each CDR3 protein once. The sample holds several thousand distinct CDR3 sequences, approximately 31% seen once. The sequenced sample was naive CD8+ T cells from blood, with Jurkat cell RNA spiked in. The subset here: FACS-sorted CD8+CD4-CCR7+CD45RA+ naive T cells. Receptor source: a human donor in good health. Some libraries in this study had Jurkat cell RNA spiked in.

V and J are TRBV6-4 and TRBJ2-3; TRBD2 matches at 7 bases. The trim removed 3 bases at V and 4 bases at J, leaving 4 bases unmatched. Germline V gene data show CDR1 as MRHNA and CDR2 as SNTAGT. The CDR3 length is 14 residues. This chain's CDR3 is CASSEGGSADTQYF. The CDR3 DNA is TGTGCCAGCAGTGAGGGGGGGAGCGCAGATACGCAGTATTTT.

The chain combines TRBV6-5 with TRBJ2-7, with 10 positions matching TRBD1. Germline V gene sequence: CDR1 MNHEY, CDR2 SVGAGI. V trimming: 2 bases; J trimming: 5 bases; junction bases outside the gene matches: 3. CDR3 size: 14 residues. CDR3 in DNA: TGTGCCAGCAGTTACCGTGGGACAGGGGACGAGCAGTACTTC. Its protein product is CASSYRGTGDEQYF.

Only a few counts were recorded for this clonotype. The chain combines TRBV2 with TRBJ2-7, with D unclear. Germline V gene lookup returns CDR1 SNHLY and CDR2 FYNNEI. Trimming removed 6 bases from V and 6 bases from J, with 12 bases in between. The CDR3 extends over 12 amino acids. The DNA for the CDR3 is TGTGCCAGCAGCCCTGCCCGCAGCGAGCAGTACTTC. Amino acids: CASSPARSEQYF. Full variable domain (missing parts from reference TRBV2 and TRBJ2-7): EPEVTQTPSHQVTQMGQEVILRCVPISNHLYFYWYRQILGQKVEFLVSFYNNEISEKSEIFDDQFSVERPDGSNFTLKIRSTKLEDSAMYFCASSPARSEQYFGPGTRLTVT.

This clonotype has only a few counts. This chain joins TRBV14 and TRBJ2-2, with D maybe TRBD1 (5 bases). Germline V gives CDR1 SGHDN, CDR2 FVKESK. V lost 2 bases to trimming and J lost 7 bases, with 11 bases between them. This CDR3 region has 14 residues. The CDR3: CASSQFMQGGELFF. The CDR3 bases are TGTGCCAGCAGCCAATTCATGCAGGGCGGGGAGCTGTTTTTT.

This clonotype has only a few counts. The chain uses TRBV6-2 or TRBV6-3 and TRBJ2-3; 12 positions match TRBD2. J gave up 4 bases and V 10 bases, and 3 bases lay outside the gene matches. The CDR3 consists of 13 residues. CDR1 and CDR2 (germline): MNHEY, SVGEGT. The CDR3 here is CATRTSGADTQYF. CDR3 DNA sequence: TGTGCCACCAGGACTAGCGGGGCAGATACGCAGTATTTT.

With regard to this clonotype: This likely comes from a read error, as the CDR3 has no conserved phenylalanine or tryptophan at its end. The chain joins TRBV5-6 to TRBJ2-7, with TRBD2 matching 10 bases. CDR3 size: 14 residues. V shed 4 bases and J 3 bases; nucleotides not matched to a gene: 4. Germline values: CDR1 SGHDT, CDR2 YYEEEE. CDR3 in DNA: TGTGCCAGCAGCATCGGACTAGCGGACTACGAGCAGTACATC. Translated, it gives CASSIGLADYEQYI.

Worth noting for this clonotype: No conserved phenylalanine or tryptophan is present at the end of the CDR3, so a read error is the likely explanation. The V gene is TRBV6-2 or TRBV6-3, the J gene TRBJ1-2; D perhaps matches TRBD1 (5 bases). Trimming took 8 bases from V and 3 from J, leaving 16 bases between them. This CDR3 comprises 14 residues. Germline V gives CDR1 MNHEY, CDR2 SVGEGT. The CDR3 spells CASLDKGDDYGYTI. Written as DNA, the CDR3 is TGTGCCAGCTTGGACAAGGGAGACGACTATGGCTACACCATC.

In DNA, the CDR3 is TGTGCCAGCAGCCTATCTGGTCTGGGGACGAACACCGGGGAGCTGTTTTTT. Translation gives CASSLSGLGTNTGELFF. The chain recombines TRBV7-3 with TRBJ2-2, with D unclear. Trimming cost V 5 bases and J 0 bases, with 16 bases left between them. The germline gives CDR1 SGHTA, CDR2 FQGTGA. The CDR3 extends over 17 amino acids. The full variable domain, rest sourced from reference TRBV7-3 and TRBJ2-2, is GAGVSQTPSNKVTEKGKYVELRCDPISGHTALYWYRQSLGQGPEFLIYFQGTGAADDSGLPNDRFFAVRPEGSVSTLKIQRTERGDSAVYLCASSLSGLGTNTGELFFGEGSRLTVL.

This clonotype ranks as medium-sized. The chain is built from TRBV7-2 and TRBJ2-7; 9 nucleotides align to TRBD2. The CDR3 loop spans 14 amino acids. Germline V gives CDR1 SGHTA, CDR2 FQGNSA. V shed 1 base, J shed 2 bases, and the junction held 0 bases outside the gene matches. CDR3 sequence: CASSLGLAAYEQYF. For the CDR3, the DNA is TGTGCCAGCAGCTTAGGACTAGCGGCCTACGAGCAGTACTTC.

This clonotype was counted between two and nine times. This chain joins TRBV9 and TRBJ2-7; D is undetermined. Trimming cost V 4 bases and J 3 bases, with 11 bases left between them. In germline, CDR1 is SGDLS, CDR2 YYNGEE. The CDR3 sequence is 13 residues long. CDR3 sequence reads: CASSQGWGYEQYF. The CDR3 DNA is TGTGCCAGCAGCCAAGGATGGGGCTACGAGCAGTACTTC.

In this sample, this clonotype turned up a few times. The chain links TRBV9 to TRBJ2-3, with TRBD2 matching 12 bases. The CDR3 length is 16 residues. After removal of 3 bases from V and 5 bases from J, the junction contained 7 bases not matched to a gene. From germline, CDR1 is SGDLS and CDR2 YYNGEE. The CDR3 DNA sequence: TGTGCCAGCAGCGCGTCGGGACTAGCGGGCGTAGATACGCAGTATTTT. Its translation is CASSASGLAGVDTQYF.

The chain is built from TRBV4-3 and TRBJ2-7; 8 nucleotides align to TRBD2. CDR1 is LGHNA and CDR2 is YSLEER in the germline V gene. The J segment lost 6 bases and the V segment lost 2 bases, leaving 18 bases of the junction unmatched. This CDR3 has 18 amino acids. The CDR3 region has the DNA TGCGCCAGCAGCCAATTTAGAGCCCCGGGACTAGTCCTACCCGAGCAGTACTTC. Amino acids: CASSQFRAPGLVLPEQYF.

This clonotype was counted between two and nine times. V gene TRBV2 combines with J gene TRBJ1-5, with a possible D match to TRBD1 (5 bases). CDR1 is SNHLY, CDR2 FYNNEI, per germline. CDR3 size: 16 residues. Trimming took 4 bases from V and 7 from J, leaving 20 bases between them. The CDR3 sequence is CASSAVDRGSWQPQHF. CDR3 in DNA: TGTGCCAGCAGTGCGGTGGATAGGGGTTCTTGGCAGCCCCAGCATTTT.

V gene TRBV28 combines with J gene TRBJ2-3; a weak D match, TRBD2 (6 bases). The CDR3 is 15 residues long. Germline lookup yields CDR1 MDHEN and CDR2 SYDVKM. V dropped 6 bases and J dropped 2 bases, with 15 bases sitting between them. The CDR3 protein is CASSPAREDTDTQYF. The CDR3 DNA sequence: TGTGCCAGCAGCCCTGCGAGGGAGGACACAGATACGCAGTATTTT. Full variable domain (missing parts from reference TRBV28 and TRBJ2-3): DVKVTQSSRYLVKRTGEKVFLECVQDMDHENMFWYRQDPGLGLRLIYFSYDVKMKEKGDIPEGYSVSREKKERFSLILESASTNQTSMYLCASSPAREDTDTQYFGPGTRLTVL.

This clonotype was detected only once. This chain uses TRBV25-1 with TRBJ2-1; D is undetermined. The CDR3 totals 16 residues. CDR1 and CDR2 from the germline V gene are MGHDK and SYGVNS. V lost 2 bases and J lost 2, with 13 bases in between. The CDR3 protein is CASSEGRAYPYNEQFF. In DNA, the CDR3 is TGTGCCAGCAGTGAAGGTAGGGCTTACCCCTACAATGAGCAGTTCTTC.

This clonotype was counted between two and nine times. J is TRBJ1-3 and V is TRBV4-1; D gene uncertain. Germline V gene sequence: CDR1 MGHRA, CDR2 YSYEKL. V was shortened by 4 bases and J by 0 bases, with 13 bases between the two germline ends. This CDR3 has 16 amino acids. CDR3 DNA: TGCGCCAGCAGCCCTTACGACTCAAACTCTGGAAACACCATATATTTT. Its translation is CASSPYDSNSGNTIYF.

This clonotype has just a few counts. The rearrangement links TRBV6-2 or TRBV6-3 to TRBJ2-7, with D possibly TRBD1 on 6 matching bases. V was clipped by 2 bases and J by 0 bases, with 14 bases between them. Per the germline V gene, CDR1 is MNHEY and CDR2 is SVGEGT. The CDR3 has 16 residues. Here the CDR3 reads CASSYAIGTNSYEQYF. For the CDR3, the DNA is TGTGCCAGCAGTTACGCCATTGGGACAAACTCCTACGAGCAGTACTTC.

The chain links TRBV27 to TRBJ2-7, with D hard to call. The germline V gene has CDR1 MNHEY and CDR2 SMNVEV (reference sequence). The CDR3 extends over 14 amino acids. The V gene lost 0 bases and the J gene lost 4 bases, with 10 bases spanning the gap. The CDR3 coding sequence is TGTGCCAGCAGTTTATCTGCTAGTGGGTACGAGCAGTACTTC. This translates into CASSLSASGYEQYF.

This clonotype was seen only a few times. The chain is built from TRBV20-1 and TRBJ2-1; D call uncertain. The CDR3 covers 11 residues. Trimming left V 4 bases short and J 4 bases short, with 5 bases between. Germline V gives CDR1 DFQATT, CDR2 SNEGSKA (reference sequence). As DNA, the CDR3 is TGCAGTGCTATTTTGTACAATGAGCAGTTCTTC. This translates into CSAILYNEQFF.

This clonotype was counted only a few times. V and J are TRBV25-1 and TRBJ2-3; D not certain. With 0 bases removed from V and 7 bases from J, the gap between germline ends came to 17 bases. The CDR3 has 16 residues. Germline V gives CDR1 MGHDK, CDR2 SYGVNS. This CDR3 reads CASSEYGSAPRNTQYF. CDR3 sequence (DNA): TGTGCCAGCAGTGAATATGGTTCGGCTCCCCGGAATACGCAGTATTTT.

This clonotype occurred a few times. The chain recombines TRBV5-1 with TRBJ2-1; 7 nucleotides align to TRBD2. The length of the CDR3 is 14 residues. Trimming at V came to 7 bases and at J to 1 base, leaving 5 bases not matched to a gene. Germline CDR1 reads SGHRS; CDR2 reads YFSETQ. The CDR3 DNA is TGCGCCAGCTCTAGCGGTAGGTCCTACAATGAGCAGTTCTTC. This codes for CASSSGRSYNEQFF.